One sample yielded the 23 T cell receptor beta chains listed below, sequenced in a study of cytomegalovirus exposure and HLA in healthy donors. The assay was immunoSEQ multiplex PCR, and TCRdb's table has in-frame clones only and misses some. The sample records some 210,000 clones, around 87% being singletons. The sample consisted of PBMCs. These receptors came from a woman younger than 30 in good health and CMV-seropositive.

This chain uses TRBV2 with TRBJ2-5, with 9 positions matching TRBD2. CDR1 and CDR2 (germline): SNHLY, FYNNEI. The CDR3 sequence is 14 residues long. Trimming took 7 bases from V and 5 from J; bases not matched to a gene: 8. Written as DNA, the CDR3 is TGTGCCAGCATGGCGGGAGGGGTCGCGGAGACCCAGTACTTC. It encodes CASMAGGVAETQYF.

The rearrangement uses TRBV5-6 and TRBJ1-5; the D gene is possibly TRBD1 (6 bases). With 4 bases removed from V and 7 bases from J, the gap between germline ends came to 12 bases. The CDR3 is 13 amino acids. The germline V gene has CDR1 SGHDT and CDR2 YYEEEE. The CDR3 DNA follows: TGTGCCAGCAGCCCAGGGGTGGGACAGCCCCAGCATTTT. As protein: CASSPGVGQPQHF. Drawing the rest from reference TRBV5-6 and TRBJ1-5, the complete variable domain is DAGVTQSPTHLIKTRGQQVTLRCSPKSGHDTVSWYQQALGQGPQFIFQYYEEEERQRGNFPDRFSGHQFPNYSSELNVNALLLGDSALYLCASSPGVGQPQHFGDGTRLSIL.

The chain employs TRBV4-1 and TRBJ1-2; 9 nucleotides match TRBD1. This CDR3 region has 16 residues. CDR1 is MGHRA and CDR2 is YSYEKL in the germline V gene. J gave up 3 bases and V 3 bases, and 8 bases lay outside the gene matches. DNA for the CDR3: TGCGCCAGCAGCCACCCCACAGGGGGCCGTCACTATGGCTACACCTTC. It encodes CASSHPTGGRHYGYTF.

This chain uses TRBV13 with TRBJ2-4, with TRBD2 matching over 14 bases. The CDR3 loop spans 16 amino acids. The V gene end was trimmed by 5 bases and the J gene end by 7 bases; junction bases not matched to a gene: 7. In germline, CDR1 is PRHDT, CDR2 FYEKMQ (reference sequence). This CDR3 reads CASSQGTSGSLNIQYF. For the CDR3, the DNA is TGTGCCAGCAGCCAAGGGACTAGCGGGAGTCTGAACATTCAGTACTTC.

In DNA, the CDR3 is TGTGCCAGCAGCTCGGACAGGGAACCCTTCATGAACACTGAAGCTTTCTTT. This sequence encodes CASSSDREPFMNTEAFF. The rearrangement links TRBV7-9 to TRBJ1-1, with 8 bases lining up with TRBD1. Germline CDR1 is SEHNR and CDR2 is FQNEAQ (reference sequence). The junction had 10 bases not matched to a gene; V was cut back by 4 bases and J by 0 bases. The CDR3 sequence is 17 residues long.

The gene calls are TRBV19 and TRBJ2-2, with a tentative D call TRBD1 (6 bases). CDR3 length: 16 residues. Looked up from germline, CDR1 is LNHDA and CDR2 is SQIVND (reference sequence). Trimming left V 5 bases short and J 4 bases short, with 17 bases between. The DNA for the CDR3 is TGTGCCAGTAGTCGCGGCAGGGGCACATTCACCGGGGAGCTGTTTTTT. As protein: CASSRGRGTFTGELFF.

This chain uses TRBV7-9 with TRBJ2-3, with D hard to call. The CDR3 totals 14 residues. V was clipped by 3 bases and J by 1 base, with 8 bases between them. CDR1 is SEHNR, CDR2 FQNEAQ, per germline (reference sequence). The CDR3 bases are TGTGCCAGCAGCTTGGGCTATCGCACAGATACGCAGTATTTT. Translated, it gives CASSLGYRTDTQYF.

This clone has just a few counts. The chain is built from TRBV27 and TRBJ2-1; D is undetermined. Trimming removed 7 bases from V and 6 bases from J, with 16 bases in between. Germline V lookup: CDR1 MNHEY, CDR2 SMNVEV (reference sequence). The CDR3 runs 14 residues. CDR3 protein: CASTLRRYGNEQFF. The CDR3 DNA sequence: TGTGCCAGCACCTTGAGGAGATACGGCAATGAGCAGTTCTTC.

V usage is TRBV7-8 and J usage is TRBJ1-5, with 8 bases aligning to TRBD1. CDR3 size: 15 residues. Germline V gives CDR1 SGHVS, CDR2 FQNEAQ. J lost 7 bases, V lost 0 bases, and 5 bases had no gene match. CDR3 in amino acids: CASSLADREGQPQHF. CDR3 bases: TGTGCCAGCAGCTTAGCGGACAGGGAGGGACAGCCCCAGCATTTT.

This chain uses TRBV27 with TRBJ2-1; TRBD2 matches 12 bases. This CDR3 is 17 amino acids long. Germline-derived CDR1 and CDR2 are MNHEY and SMNVEV (reference sequence). Trimming cost V 7 bases and J 2 bases; bases outside gene matches: 9. This CDR3 reads CASNRLLAGGTYNEQFF. For the CDR3, the DNA is TGTGCCAGCAACCGTCTTCTAGCGGGAGGGACCTACAATGAGCAGTTCTTC.

The chain recombines TRBV28 with TRBJ1-5; D call uncertain. Trimming took off 5 bases at V and 5 bases at J, with 13 bases between the two ends. The CDR3 sequence is 14 residues long. Per the germline V gene, CDR1 is MDHEN and CDR2 is SYDVKM. In DNA form, the CDR3 reads TGTGCCAGCAGTCCAGTCGGGTTGTATCAGCCCCAGCATTTT. Its translation: CASSPVGLYQPQHF.

This sequence joins TRBV7-9 and TRBJ2-7; 7 bases agree with TRBD2. With V trimmed by 5 bases and J by 9 bases, 13 bases remained unmatched. The CDR3 has 14 amino acids. The germline CDR1 and CDR2 sequences are SEHNR and FQNEAQ (reference sequence). This chain's CDR3 is CASSPQGLWGWQYF. DNA for the CDR3: TGTGCCAGCAGCCCCCAGGGACTATGGGGTTGGCAGTACTTC. The full variable domain, in which reference TRBV7-9 and TRBJ2-7 provide the parts outside the CDR3, is DTGVSQNPRHKITKRGQNVTFRCDPISEHNRLYWYRQTLGQGPEFLTYFQNEAQLEKSRLLSDRFSAERPKGSFSTLEIQRTEQGDSAMYLCASSPQGLWGWQYFGPGTRLTVT.

V and J are TRBV30 and TRBJ1-2; weak D call: TRBD1 (6 bases). The CDR3 runs to 11 residues. Looked up from germline, CDR1 is GTSNPN and CDR2 is SVGIG (reference sequence). Trimming left V 1 base short and J 8 bases short, with 8 bases between. CDR3 in amino acids: CAWSAGVGYTF. In DNA form, the CDR3 reads TGTGCCTGGAGTGCAGGGGTGGGCTACACCTTC.

This chain links TRBV27 with TRBJ2-2; 8 nucleotides agree with TRBD2. CDR1 is MNHEY and CDR2 is SMNVEV in the germline V gene (reference sequence). The V gene end was trimmed by 6 bases and the J gene end by 2 bases; junction bases not matched to a gene: 5. The CDR3 is 15 amino acids. Written as DNA, the CDR3 is TGTGCCAGCAGACCCAGCGGGAGTAACACCGGGGAGCTGTTTTTT. Its protein product is CASRPSGSNTGELFF.

The chain has TRBV19 and TRBJ2-3; TRBD2 matches 7 bases. The germline V gene encodes CDR1 LNHDA and CDR2 SQIVND (reference sequence). This CDR3 is built from 15 residues. The V and J ends lost 1 base and 0 bases, in that order; junction bases with no gene match: 1. The CDR3 region is CASSIGSGSTDTQYF. As DNA, the CDR3 is TGTGCCAGTAGTATAGGTAGCGGGAGCACAGATACGCAGTATTTT.

V and J are TRBV20-1 and TRBJ1-4; no reliable D call. This CDR3 spans 11 amino acids. Germline assignment: CDR1 DFQATT and CDR2 SNEGSKA (reference sequence). V lost 3 bases, J lost 15 bases, and 14 bases lay in between. The CDR3 nucleotides are TGCAGTGCTAGTTCGGCAGGAACGGTGTTTTTT. Its translation is CSASSAGTVFF.

The V gene is TRBV28, the J gene TRBJ1-4; D not certain. V was shortened by 7 bases and J by 7 bases, with 10 bases between the two germline ends. Germline V lookup: CDR1 MDHEN, CDR2 SYDVKM. The CDR3 contains 12 residues. The CDR3 DNA follows: TGTGCCAGCAACCGGGCGGGTGAAAAACTGTTTTTT. This sequence encodes CASNRAGEKLFF.

V usage is TRBV5-4 and J usage is TRBJ1-2, with 9 bases aligning to TRBD1. V was pared by 6 bases and J by 5 bases, with 14 bases of the junction left unmatched. This CDR3 is built from 16 residues. Germline V lookup: CDR1 SGHNT, CDR2 YYREEE (reference sequence). Here the CDR3 reads CASTRRGQGIGYGYTF. CDR3 DNA: TGTGCCAGCACGAGAAGAGGACAGGGGATAGGGTATGGCTACACCTTC.

The chain joins TRBV28 to TRBJ2-1, with D perhaps matching TRBD2 (5 bases). The CDR3 has 11 amino acids. Germline CDR1 reads MDHEN; CDR2 reads SYDVKM. The V gene lost 5 bases and the J gene lost 9 bases, with 8 bases spanning the gap. In DNA, the CDR3 is TGTGCCAGCAGTCTAGCCCGTGAGCAGTTCTTC. Its translation is CASSLAREQFF.

The V and J genes are TRBV7-8 and TRBJ1-1, with 9 bases identical to TRBD1. V lost 4 bases to trimming and J lost 1 base; unmatched junction nucleotides: 1. Germline-derived CDR1 and CDR2 are SGHVS and FQNEAQ. The CDR3 totals 14 residues. This CDR3 reads CASSWGQGNTEAFF. The CDR3 bases are TGTGCCAGCAGCTGGGGACAGGGGAACACTGAAGCTTTCTTT. The full variable domain, rest sourced from reference TRBV7-8 and TRBJ1-1, is GAGVSQSPRYKVAKRGQDVALRCDPISGHVSLFWYQQALGQGPEFLTYFQNEAQLDKSGLPSDRFFAERPEGSVSTLKIQRTQQEDSAVYLCASSWGQGNTEAFFGQGTRLTVV.

This clone has only one observation. The CDR3 sequence: CSVPPRLRNTIYF. CDR3 DNA: TGCAGCGTTCCCCCGAGACTGAGAAACACCATATATTTT. This chain links TRBV29-1 with TRBJ1-3; D ambiguous. The CDR3 is 13 amino acids. The V gene lost 5 bases and the J gene lost 5 bases, with 13 bases spanning the gap. CDR1 is SQVTM, CDR2 ANQGSEA, per germline.

This chain joins TRBV27 and TRBJ1-5; D call uncertain. Trimming cost V 3 bases and J 0 bases, with 6 bases left between them. The germline V gene has CDR1 MNHEY and CDR2 SMNVEV (reference sequence). The CDR3 contains 14 residues. CDR3 residues: CASSFGLSNQPQHF. The CDR3 nucleotides are TGTGCCAGCAGTTTTGGGCTTAGCAATCAGCCCCAGCATTTT.

This chain joins TRBV18 and TRBJ2-1, with a tentative D call TRBD1 (5 bases). Germline V gene sequence: CDR1 KGHSH, CDR2 LQKENI. The CDR3 length is 15 residues. V dropped 0 bases and J dropped 7 bases, with 13 bases sitting between them. The CDR3 coding sequence is TGTGCCAGCTCACCACCTGTACAGGCTTGGAATGAGCAGTTCTTC. This codes for CASSPPVQAWNEQFF.